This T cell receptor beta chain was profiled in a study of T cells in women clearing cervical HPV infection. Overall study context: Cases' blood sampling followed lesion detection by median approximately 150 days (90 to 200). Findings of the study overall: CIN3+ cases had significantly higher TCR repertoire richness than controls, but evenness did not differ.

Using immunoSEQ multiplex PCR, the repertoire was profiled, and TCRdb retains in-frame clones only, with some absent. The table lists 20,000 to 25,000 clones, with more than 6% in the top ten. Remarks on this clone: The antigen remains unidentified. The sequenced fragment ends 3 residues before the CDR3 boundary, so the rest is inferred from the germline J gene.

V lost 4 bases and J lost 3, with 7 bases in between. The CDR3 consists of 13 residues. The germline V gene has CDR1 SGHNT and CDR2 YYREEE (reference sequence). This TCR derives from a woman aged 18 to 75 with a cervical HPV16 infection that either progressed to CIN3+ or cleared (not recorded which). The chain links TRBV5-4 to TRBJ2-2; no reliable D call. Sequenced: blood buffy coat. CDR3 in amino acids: CASSPSDTGELFF. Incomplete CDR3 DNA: TGTGCCAGCAGCCCCTCTGACACCGGGGAG.